This passage covers 13 T cell receptor beta chains from one sample sequenced in a study of T cell changes during pregnancy in multiple sclerosis. Profiled with immunoSEQ multiplex PCR; TCRdb holds only in-frame clones, not every one. The sample has tens of thousands of clones; about 94% are singletons. The source material was CD8+ T cells from peripheral blood mononuclear cells, sampled in the second trimester of pregnancy. These receptors all stem from a female donor with multiple sclerosis, enrolled in a pregnancy study.

This chain joins TRBV27 and TRBJ2-1, with D possibly being TRBD2 (6 bases). The germline V gene encodes CDR1 MNHEY and CDR2 SMNVEV (reference sequence). This CDR3 contains 17 residues. The germline V and J ends were trimmed by 6 bases and 0 bases, with 18 bases remaining between them. CDR3 coding DNA: TGTGCCAGCAGGGGAACTAGGACTACTGGCTCCTACAATGAGCAGTTCTTC. Translation gives CASRGTRTTGSYNEQFF.

This sequence joins TRBV27 and TRBJ2-7; perhaps TRBD2 as D (6 bases). This CDR3 spans 13 amino acids. Germline CDR1 and CDR2: MNHEY and SMNVEV (reference sequence). V was cut by 2 bases and J by 3 bases, with 8 bases left in between. CDR3 sequence: CASSLQAGYEQYF. The DNA of the CDR3 is TGTGCCAGCAGTTTACAAGCGGGCTACGAGCAGTACTTC.

This clone was found once. CDR3 sequence: CASSPTGGAYEQYF. The DNA of the CDR3 is TGTGCCAGCAGCCCCACAGGGGGTGCCTACGAGCAGTACTTC. The gene calls are TRBV7-2 and TRBJ2-7; TRBD1 matches 8 bases. V shed 5 bases and J 2 bases; nucleotides not matched to a gene: 5. Germline CDR1 is SGHTA and CDR2 is FQGNSA. CDR3 length equals 14 residues.

Within the sample, this clone is medium-sized. The V call is TRBV6-5, the J call TRBJ2-2; D is unclear. V was clipped by 2 bases and J by 6 bases, with 10 bases between them. Germline-derived CDR1 and CDR2 are MNHEY and SVGAGI. CDR3 length equals 14 residues. CDR3 loop: CASSYGSVAGELFF. Here the CDR3 DNA reads TGTGCCAGCAGTTACGGCTCAGTCGCCGGGGAGCTGTTTTTT.

V usage is TRBV6-1 and J usage is TRBJ1-4; D gene unclear. The CDR3 is 14 amino acids. Germline V gene data show CDR1 as MNHNS and CDR2 as SASEGT. V was clipped by 6 bases and J by 6 bases, with 14 bases between them. The DNA of the CDR3 is TGTGCCAGCAGGAACACCGGGAGTCATGAAAAACTGTTTTTT. Encoded protein: CASRNTGSHEKLFF.

The chain combines TRBV6-5 with TRBJ2-7; a possible D gene is TRBD1 (7 bases). CDR3 length equals 12 residues. Trimming removed 8 bases at V and 5 bases at J, with 13 bases between. Germline V gene sequence: CDR1 MNHEY, CDR2 SVGAGI. The CDR3: CASGQGEDEQYF. The DNA for the CDR3 is TGTGCCAGCGGTCAGGGGGAGGACGAGCAGTACTTC.

The CDR3 spells CATGLGGDYGYTF. CDR3 DNA: TGTGCCACTGGATTAGGGGGAGACTATGGCTACACCTTC. V usage is TRBV6-6 and J usage is TRBJ1-2, with D perhaps matching TRBD1 (6 bases). Trimming cost V 10 bases and J 3 bases, with 15 bases left between them. CDR3 length: 13 residues. The germline V gene encodes CDR1 MNHNY and CDR2 SVGAGI (reference sequence).

The chain recombines TRBV27 with TRBJ2-7, with 10 nucleotides matching TRBD1. The CDR3 is 16 amino acids. Germline V gene data show CDR1 as MNHEY and CDR2 as SMNVEV (reference sequence). The J segment lost 2 bases and the V segment lost 2 bases, leaving 6 bases of the junction unmatched. The CDR3 region has the DNA TGTGCCAGCAGTTTACTGACAGGGGGCCCTCCCTACGAGCAGTACTTC. Translated, it gives CASSLLTGGPPYEQYF.

The V gene is TRBV6-4, the J gene TRBJ2-1; 10 positions match TRBD1. CDR1 is MRHNA, CDR2 SNTAGT, per germline. This CDR3 has 16 residues. Trimming took 4 bases from V and 8 from J; bases not matched to a gene: 11. CDR3 loop: CASSVGGQGRRDEQFF. In DNA form, the CDR3 reads TGTGCCAGCAGTGTTGGGGGACAGGGGCGAAGGGATGAGCAGTTCTTC.

The chain employs TRBV6-1 and TRBJ1-4; D remains unclear. Germline CDR1 and CDR2: MNHNS and SASEGT. V dropped 1 base and J dropped 0 bases, with 12 bases sitting between them. The CDR3 extends over 17 amino acids. This CDR3 is CASSEDGHIATNEKLFF. CDR3 in DNA: TGTGCCAGCAGTGAAGATGGGCACATTGCAACTAATGAAAAACTGTTTTTT.

The J gene is TRBJ2-1, the V gene TRBV7-9; TRBD2 agrees at 15 bases. Germline lookup yields CDR1 SEHNR and CDR2 FQNEAQ (reference sequence). This CDR3 is built from 17 residues. J gave up 5 bases and V 5 bases, and 7 bases lay outside the gene matches. The CDR3 DNA follows: TGTGCCAGCAGCCCCCGGACTAGCGGGAGGGATAACAATGAGCAGTTCTTC. It yields the protein CASSPRTSGRDNNEQFF.

By its share, this clone is medium-sized. The genes are TRBV5-6 and TRBJ2-1; 8 positions agree with TRBD2. Germline values: CDR1 SGHDT, CDR2 YYEEEE. The CDR3 contains 15 residues. V dropped 4 bases and J dropped 1; count of bases not matched to a gene: 4. DNA for the CDR3: TGTGCCAGCAGCCGGGGCGGGAGGTCCTACAATGAGCAGTTCTTC. It translates to CASSRGGRSYNEQFF. Complete variable domain (other parts from reference TRBV5-6 and TRBJ2-1): DAGVTQSPTHLIKTRGQQVTLRCSPKSGHDTVSWYQQALGQGPQFIFQYYEEEERQRGNFPDRFSGHQFPNYSSELNVNALLLGDSALYLCASSRGGRSYNEQFFGPGTRLTVL.

This rearrangement joins TRBV7-9 to TRBJ1-1, with 8 bases lining up with TRBD1. Germline CDR1 reads SEHNR; CDR2 reads FQNEAQ (reference sequence). The V segment lost 5 bases and the J segment 6 bases; nucleotides outside the gene matches: 8. The CDR3 runs to 14 residues. CDR3 in amino acids: CASSRADRVSEAFF. The CDR3 nucleotides are TGTGCCAGCAGCCGGGCGGACAGGGTTTCTGAAGCTTTCTTT.